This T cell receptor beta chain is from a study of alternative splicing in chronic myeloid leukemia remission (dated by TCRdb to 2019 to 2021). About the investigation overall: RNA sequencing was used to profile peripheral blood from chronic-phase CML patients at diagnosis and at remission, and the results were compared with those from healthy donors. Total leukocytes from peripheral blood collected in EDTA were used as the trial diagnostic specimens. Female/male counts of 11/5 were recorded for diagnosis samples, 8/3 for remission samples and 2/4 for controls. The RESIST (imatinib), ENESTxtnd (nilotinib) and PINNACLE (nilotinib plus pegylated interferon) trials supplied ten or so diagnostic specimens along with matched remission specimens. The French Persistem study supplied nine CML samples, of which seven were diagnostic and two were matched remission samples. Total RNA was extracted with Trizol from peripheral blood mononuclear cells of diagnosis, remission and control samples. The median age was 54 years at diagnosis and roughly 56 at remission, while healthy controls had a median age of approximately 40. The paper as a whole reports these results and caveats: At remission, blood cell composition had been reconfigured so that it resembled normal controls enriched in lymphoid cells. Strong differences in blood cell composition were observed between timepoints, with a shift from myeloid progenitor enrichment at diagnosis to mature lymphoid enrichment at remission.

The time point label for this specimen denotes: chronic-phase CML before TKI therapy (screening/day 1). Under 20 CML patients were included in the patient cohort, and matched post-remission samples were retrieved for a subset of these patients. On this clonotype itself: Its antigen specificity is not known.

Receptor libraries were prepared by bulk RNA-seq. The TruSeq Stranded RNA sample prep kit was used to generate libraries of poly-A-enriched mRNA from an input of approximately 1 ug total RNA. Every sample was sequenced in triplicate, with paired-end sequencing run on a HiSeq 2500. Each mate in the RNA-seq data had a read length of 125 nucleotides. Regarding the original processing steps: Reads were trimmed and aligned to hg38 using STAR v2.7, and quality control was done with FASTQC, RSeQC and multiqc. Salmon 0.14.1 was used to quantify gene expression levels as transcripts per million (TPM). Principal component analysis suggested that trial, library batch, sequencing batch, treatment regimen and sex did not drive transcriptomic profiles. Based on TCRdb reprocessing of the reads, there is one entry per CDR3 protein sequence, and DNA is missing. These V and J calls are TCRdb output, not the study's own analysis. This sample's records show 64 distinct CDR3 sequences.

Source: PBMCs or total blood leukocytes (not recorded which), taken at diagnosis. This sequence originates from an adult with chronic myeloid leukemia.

The CDR3 has the sequence CASSFTILNTEAFF. The sequence is built from TRBV7-2 and TRBJ1-1. The CDR3 runs 14 amino acids, cysteine and phenylalanine included. The DNA sequence is not available. Per the germline V gene, SGHTA is the CDR1 and FQGNSA is the CDR2.